The rows below give T cell receptor beta chains drawn from one sample of a study of cytomegalovirus exposure and HLA in healthy donors. Data came from immunoSEQ multiplex PCR; TCRdb stores just in-frame clones and leaves some out. Of more than 200,000 clones in the sample, about 90% were seen once. Sequences were obtained from PBMCs. Receptors were obtained from a man younger than 35 in good health and CMV-seropositive. The CDR3 runs from the conserved cysteine through the conserved F or W. The D gene is left open where the match is weak. Only part of the rows carry a size: once, few, many, or a class if the clone is expanded.

CDR3 DNA,CDR3 protein,D gene,V gene,clone size,J gene
TGTGCCAGCAGCGTAGAGATTACAGCCCCTAACTATGGCTACACCTTC,CASSVEITAPNYGYTF,NA,TRBV9,NA,TRBJ1-2
TGTGCCAGCAGGACTTCTGGGGCCAACGTCCTGACTTTC,CASRTSGANVLTF,NA,TRBV6-5,NA,TRBJ2-6
TGTGCCAGTAGTACCCAACTAGCGGGAGATTCCTACGAGCAGTACTTC,CASSTQLAGDSYEQYF,TRBD2,TRBV19,NA,TRBJ2-7
TGTGCCACCAGCCAGACAGCTGGGGTAAGCAATCAGCCCCAGCATTTT,CATSQTAGVSNQPQHF,NA,TRBV15,NA,TRBJ1-5
TGTGCCAGCATGTTTATGAACACTGAAGCTTTCTTT,CASMFMNTEAFF,NA,TRBV2,few,TRBJ1-1
TGTGCCAGCGGTGGTGGGGGGCCCTTCGAGCAGTACTTC,CASGGGGPFEQYF,NA,TRBV19,few,TRBJ2-7
TGCGCCAGCAGCCAAGTCGGCAGGAACTATGGCTACACCTTC,CASSQVGRNYGYTF,NA,TRBV4-1,few,TRBJ1-2
TGTGCCAGCAGTTTCCTGGGACAGCAGAACACTGAAGCTTTCTTT,CASSFLGQQNTEAFF,TRBD1,TRBV27,NA,TRBJ1-1
TGTGCCAGCAGTCCCGGGGGGAACGGAAACACCATATATTTT,CASSPGGNGNTIYF,NA,TRBV6-6,NA,TRBJ1-3
TGTGCCAGCAGCTTAAAACGACAGTTGAACACTGAAGCTTTCTTT,CASSLKRQLNTEAFF,NA,TRBV7-8,NA,TRBJ1-1
TGTGCCAGCAGCTTAGATTTGGGGTTGGATGGCTACACCTTC,CASSLDLGLDGYTF,NA,TRBV7-9,once,TRBJ1-2
TGTGCCAGCAGTCCACCGGGACAGGGGGCCCCCGAGCAGTACTTC,CASSPPGQGAPEQYF,TRBD1,TRBV28,NA,TRBJ2-7
TGTGCCAGCATTACCCCTCCCGCAGGGTTGCAGGGCTACACCTTC,CASITPPAGLQGYTF,NA,TRBV28,NA,TRBJ1-2
TGTGCCAGCAGCTTAGACAGATCTAACTATGGCTACACCTTC,CASSLDRSNYGYTF,NA,TRBV7-8,NA,TRBJ1-2
TGTGCCAGCAGCTTAGTCGGTAGCGGGAGTTACGAGCAGTACTTC,CASSLVGSGSYEQYF,TRBD2,TRBV7-9,NA,TRBJ2-7
TGTGCCAGCAGTCCCCCGGGCGAGCAGTACTTC,CASSPPGEQYF,NA,TRBV27,NA,TRBJ2-7
TGCGCCAGCAGCCAGTACGGGAACGCAGATACGCAGTATTTT,CASSQYGNADTQYF,NA,TRBV4-1,NA,TRBJ2-3
TGTGCCAGCAGTTCGACTAGCGGGAGGGCCTCGGAGCAGTTCTTC,CASSSTSGRASEQFF,TRBD2,TRBV27,once,TRBJ2-1
TGTGCCACCAACGGACAGGGACCTTCTGGGGCCAACGTCCTGACTTTC,CATNGQGPSGANVLTF,TRBD1,TRBV27,NA,TRBJ2-6
TGCAGCGTTGAAGGGTTACAGGGTCGTGCGTTCTTC,CSVEGLQGRAFF,NA,TRBV29-1,NA,TRBJ2-1
TGTGCCAGCTCACTCCGGGAGCGGGAGGCCTCTAACACCGGGGAGCTGTTTTTT,CASSLREREASNTGELFF,TRBD2,TRBV18,NA,TRBJ2-2
TGTGCCAGCAGTTCCGGGGCAGGGATCTTCTACGAGCAGTACTTC,CASSSGAGIFYEQYF,NA,TRBV27,NA,TRBJ2-7
TGTGCCTGGAGTTTAGCCGGGGCCTGGGGCTACACCTTC,CAWSLAGAWGYTF,NA,TRBV30,NA,TRBJ1-2